This TCR beta chain was documented in a study of shared clonotypes between healthy human individuals. Study results and caveats: Investigators collected only blood, and repertoires in tissues likely differ. A small donor pool kept down the genetic and exposure-history diversity that was represented.

Terminally differentiated effector memory CD45RA+ cells were excluded from the naive CD8 cells, which were CD45RO-negative and positively selected for CCR7. The authors ran the assay at deep level. Some 30,000 T cell genomes (around 200 ng DNA) went into each sorted-subset replicate. TCRdb's copy holds only in-frame clones and misses some; the assay was immunoSEQ multiplex PCR. The table has some 2 million clones, about 95% seen once. A note on this clone: The target antigen is unknown.

The CDR3 loop spans 15 amino acids. Trimming took 4 bases from V and 4 from J; bases not matched to a gene: 9. The germline V gene encodes CDR1 SGHKS and CDR2 YYEKEE (reference sequence). The source is a man between 18 and 29 years old in good health. Sample: naive CD8+ T cells sorted from blood. This chain links TRBV5-5 with TRBJ1-1; 8 positions match TRBD1. The CDR3 region is CASSLRGPTSTEAFF. CDR3 nucleotide sequence: TGTGCCAGCAGCCTCAGGGGGCCCACGAGCACTGAAGCTTTCTTT.